This T cell receptor (beta chain) comes out of a study of blood T cell repertoires in COVID-19. The CDR3 is 14 amino acids. Germline loops: CDR1 GTSNPN, CDR2 SVGIG (reference sequence). Trimming pared 3 bases from V and 5 bases from J, leaving 13 bases between. Assay: immunoSEQ multiplex PCR; the TCRdb copy retains only in-frame clones and omits some. The data contain around 78,000 clones, 80% to 90% of them singletons. This receptor was identified in a man aged 65 to 85 with active or convalescent COVID-19. Source material: peripheral blood. The V and J genes are TRBV30 and TRBJ2-2; D call uncertain. The CDR3 DNA reads as TGTGCCTGGAGCAACCACCTCGGGACCGGGGAGCTGTTTTTT. Translating gives CAWSNHLGTGELFF.